Below are 21 T cell receptor beta chains sequenced from a single sample in a study of resident and recirculating memory T cells in vitiligo. Here immunoSEQ multiplex PCR was the method, and the copy in TCRdb shows in-frame clones only, minus some. The repertoire includes tens of thousands of clones, roughly nine tenths of them detected once, and over 4.5% sits in the top ten. Material: blood. The receptors derive from a male donor with vitiligo.

The chain is built from TRBV7-8 and TRBJ2-3, with 10 bases fitting TRBD1. The CDR3 has 15 amino acids. The germline CDR1 and CDR2 sequences are SGHVS and FQNEAQ. V gave up 4 bases and J gave up 3 bases; unmatched junction bases: 4. CDR3 coding DNA: TGTGCCAGCAGCTCCCGGGACAGGGGTACAGATACGCAGTATTTT. Its translation: CASSSRDRGTDTQYF.

The genes are TRBV4-3 and TRBJ2-7, with a weak D call TRBD2 (5 bases). Germline CDR1 LGHNA, CDR2 YSLEER. The V end lost 4 bases, the J end lost 3 bases, and 16 bases lay between the germline ends. The CDR3 is made up of 15 amino acids. CDR3 region: CASSPSDRDYYEQYF. CDR3 sequence (DNA): TGCGCCAGCAGCCCCTCCGATCGGGATTACTACGAGCAGTACTTC.

The gene calls are TRBV6-5 and TRBJ2-3; the match to TRBD2 covers 11 bases. The CDR3 runs 16 residues. Germline-derived CDR1 and CDR2 are MNHEY and SVGAGI. Trimming took 2 bases from V and 4 from J; bases not matched to a gene: 5. CDR3 loop: CASSYGGSGGADTQYF. The CDR3 DNA reads as TGTGCCAGCAGTTACGGGGGTAGCGGGGGGGCAGATACGCAGTATTTT.

The CDR3 region is CASSRRDLNTDTQYF. DNA for the CDR3: TGCGCCAGCAGCCGACGGGACTTGAACACAGATACGCAGTATTTT. The chain carries TRBV4-3 and TRBJ2-3; tentatively, D is TRBD2 (6 bases). This CDR3 region has 15 residues. Trimming removed 4 bases from V and 2 bases from J, with 13 bases in between. The germline V gene encodes CDR1 LGHNA and CDR2 YSLEER.

The chain carries TRBV6-5 and TRBJ1-6; 8 bases are a match to TRBD1. Trimming removed 6 bases from V and 6 bases from J; junction bases left unmatched: 7. Germline CDR1 is MNHEY and CDR2 is SVGAGI. CDR3 length: 15 amino acids. As DNA, the CDR3 is TGTGCCAGCAGAATTCGGGACAGGTCTAATTCACCCCTCCACTTT. The encoded protein is CASRIRDRSNSPLHF.

V and J are TRBV5-1 and TRBJ1-1; unclear D gene. CDR1 and CDR2 from the germline V gene are SGHRS and YFSETQ. V was pared by 5 bases and J by 0 bases, with 11 bases between. This CDR3 is 14 amino acids long. CDR3 protein: CASRTTFMNTEAFF. The CDR3 bases are TGCGCCAGCAGGACTACGTTCATGAACACTGAAGCTTTCTTT.

The sample holds one count of this clone. This chain uses TRBV5-1 with TRBJ1-4; D perhaps matches TRBD1 (6 bases). From germline, CDR1 is SGHRS and CDR2 YFSETQ. With 0 bases removed from V and 7 bases from J, the gap between germline ends came to 13 bases. The CDR3 runs to 15 residues. The CDR3 loop reads CASSLAGGQGEKLFF. The CDR3 nucleotides read TGCGCCAGCAGCTTGGCGGGGGGGCAGGGTGAAAAACTGTTTTTT.

The chain is built from TRBV5-5 and TRBJ1-3; 7 bases agree with TRBD1. Losses at the gene ends were 4 bases for V and 1 base for J; bases not matched to a gene: 5. The V gene's germline CDR1 is SGHKS and CDR2 YYEKEE (reference sequence). The CDR3 extends over 15 amino acids. The CDR3 region is CASSPRQGSGNTIYF. CDR3 nucleotide sequence: TGTGCCAGCAGCCCGCGACAGGGATCTGGAAACACCATATATTTT.

This chain uses TRBV27 with TRBJ1-2; 7 positions match TRBD1. V lost 4 bases, J lost 7 bases, and 12 bases stayed unmatched. Germline V lookup: CDR1 MNHEY, CDR2 SMNVEV (reference sequence). CDR3 length: 15 amino acids. The CDR3 nucleotides read TGTGCCAGCAGTTCGCTTCCCTGGGACAGTCCTGGCTACACCTTC. Encoded protein: CASSSLPWDSPGYTF.

J is TRBJ2-7 and V is TRBV30; 8 bases match TRBD1. The CDR3 sequence is 15 residues long. CDR1 is GTSNPN, CDR2 SVGIG, per germline (reference sequence). V trimming: 3 bases; J trimming: 5 bases; junction bases outside the gene matches: 12. The CDR3: CAWRISEVQGDEQYF. The CDR3, as DNA: TGTGCCTGGAGAATCTCAGAAGTACAGGGGGACGAGCAGTACTTC. Based on the CDR3 plus reference TRBV30 and TRBJ2-7, the full variable domain is SQTIHQWPATLVQPVGSPLSLECTVEGTSNPNLYWYRQAAGRGLQLLFYSVGIGQISSEVPQNLSASRPQDRQFILSSKKLLLSDSGFYLCAWRISEVQGDEQYFGPGTRLTVT.

This sequence joins TRBV4-1 and TRBJ2-3; D possibly corresponds to TRBD1 (6 bases). Trimming cost V 3 bases and J 7 bases, with 17 bases left between them. This CDR3 is built from 15 residues. Germline CDR1 reads MGHRA; CDR2 reads YSYEKL. The CDR3, as DNA: TGCGCCAGCAGCCAGGCCAGGGGTTTGATGTATACGCAGTATTTT. It codes for CASSQARGLMYTQYF.

This clone was picked up one time. The J gene is TRBJ2-3, the V gene TRBV18; 15 bases map to TRBD2. V shed 3 bases, J shed 4 bases, and the junction held 17 bases outside the gene matches. The CDR3 spans 21 residues. Germline V gives CDR1 KGHSH, CDR2 LQKENI. This CDR3 reads CASSPYSPGLAGGETPDTQYF. The DNA of the CDR3 is TGTGCCAGCTCACCCTACAGTCCGGGACTAGCGGGGGGCGAAACCCCAGATACGCAGTATTTT.

V is TRBV7-2 and J is TRBJ2-3, with a possible D match to TRBD2 (6 bases). Trimming stripped 5 bases from V and 2 bases from J, with 14 bases between. Germline CDR1 and CDR2: SGHTA and FQGNSA. This CDR3 has 15 amino acids. CDR3 amino acids: CASSLGTPLTDTQYF. In DNA form, the CDR3 reads TGTGCCAGCAGCCTCGGGACTCCCCTCACAGATACGCAGTATTTT.

J is TRBJ2-3 and V is TRBV6-6; a possible D gene is TRBD2 (6 bases). CDR1 and CDR2 (germline): MNHNY, SVGAGI (reference sequence). The CDR3 is 16 residues long. V dropped 4 bases and J dropped 4 bases, with 18 bases sitting between them. The CDR3 DNA is TGTGCCAGCAGTTTCTACGGGAGCACTGGGTCAGATACGCAGTATTTT. Translated, it gives CASSFYGSTGSDTQYF.

This chain links TRBV6-1 with TRBJ2-1; 8 bases are a match to TRBD1. The CDR3 sequence is 15 residues long. With 5 bases clipped from V and 3 bases from J, the junction kept 6 bases outside the gene matches. CDR1 is MNHNS and CDR2 is SASEGT in the germline V gene. The CDR3 sequence is CASSPGGTGYNEQFF. DNA of the CDR3: TGTGCCAGCAGTCCAGGGGGGACAGGCTACAATGAGCAGTTCTTC.

V usage is TRBV4-3 and J usage is TRBJ2-6, with unresolved D. This CDR3 region has 16 residues. V lost 0 bases to trimming and J lost 4 bases, with 10 bases between them. The germline V gene has CDR1 LGHNA and CDR2 YSLEER. CDR3 sequence (DNA): TGCGCCAGCAGCCAAGAAACTGGGCTCGGGGCCAACGTCCTGACTTTC. Protein sequence: CASSQETGLGANVLTF.

V and J are TRBV21-1 and TRBJ2-2; the D call of TRBD2 is as the table states it, not checked on the DNA. TRBV21-1 has pseudogene status. The CDR3 totals 15 residues. CDR3 in DNA: TGTGCCAGCAGCAAAGGCGAGGCGAACACCGGGGAGCTGTTTTTT. It translates to CASSKGEANTGELFF.

The chain combines TRBV28 with TRBJ1-3, with TRBD1 as a possible D gene (5 bases). Trimming took 4 bases from V and 8 from J, leaving 15 bases between them. Germline CDR1 reads MDHEN; CDR2 reads SYDVKM. The CDR3 has 14 amino acids. CDR3 protein: CASSSSGGLHTIYF. The CDR3 DNA reads TGTGCCAGCAGTTCATCGGGGGGGTTACACACCATATATTTT.

This rearrangement joins TRBV5-1 to TRBJ2-1, with D unclear. Trimming removed 4 bases from V and 4 bases from J, with 15 bases in between. This CDR3 region has 15 residues. CDR1 and CDR2 (germline): SGHRS, YFSETQ. In DNA form, the CDR3 reads TGCGCCAGCAGCATTACACGTAATCTTTACAATGAGCAGTTCTTC. It specifies CASSITRNLYNEQFF. The full variable domain, in which reference TRBV5-1 and TRBJ2-1 provide the parts outside the CDR3, is KAGVTQTPRYLIKTRGQQVTLSCSPISGHRSVSWYQQTPGQGLQFLFEYFSETQRNKGNFPGRFSGRQFSNSRSEMNVSTLELGDSALYLCASSITRNLYNEQFFGPGTRLTVL.

V usage is TRBV21-1 and J usage is TRBJ1-1; the D call TRBD1 from the table was never checked on the DNA. TRBV21-1 is shown as a pseudogene. This CDR3 has 14 residues. CDR3 residues: CASRTLRGHTEAFF. The CDR3 nucleotides are TGTGCCAGCAGAACACTCAGGGGGCACACTGAAGCTTTCTTT.

This chain joins TRBV6-5 and TRBJ2-7; 11 bases fit TRBD2. After removal of 5 bases from V and 4 bases from J, the junction contained 4 bases not matched to a gene. Germline CDR1 is MNHEY and CDR2 is SVGAGI. The CDR3 has 14 residues. The CDR3 region is CASSPSGGTYEQYF. The CDR3, as DNA: TGTGCCAGCAGTCCTAGCGGGGGGACGTACGAGCAGTACTTC.